One sample yielded the 23 T cell receptor beta chains listed below, sequenced in a study of T cells in women clearing cervical HPV infection. TCRdb's copy holds only in-frame clones and misses some; the assay was immunoSEQ multiplex PCR. This sample lists tens of thousands of clones; its ten largest clones have around 1.3%. Sequenced: blood buffy coat. The origin of the receptors is a woman aged 18 to 75 with a cervical HPV16 infection that either progressed to CIN3+ or cleared (not recorded which).

Of note for this clone: Sequencing ends 3 residues short of the CDR3 end; the germline J gene provides the rest. The gene calls are TRBV20-1 and TRBJ2-5; 8 nucleotides align to TRBD2. Germline V CDR1 and CDR2: DFQATT, SNEGSKA (reference sequence). CDR3 length equals 15 residues. J lost 1 base, V lost 4 bases, and 8 bases had no gene match. The part of the CDR3 DNA that was read is TGCAGTGCTACCCCCAGCGGGGGTTTCCAAGAGACC. It is translated as CSATPSGGFQET. The whole CDR3 reads CSATPSGGFQETQYF.

On this clone itself: At one boundary the junction diverges from the germline segment, which might be a read error. The CDR3 end lies 3 residues beyond the end of the read and is filled in from the germline J gene. The sample carries other DNA sequences with the same CDR3. The chain employs TRBV20-1 and TRBJ1-2; the D gene is possibly TRBD1 (6 bases). From germline, CDR1 is DFQATT and CDR2 SNEGSKA (reference sequence). The CDR3 is made up of 13 amino acids. The CDR3 protein is CSARSGHQYGYTF. The CDR3 bases that were read are TGCAGTGCTAGATCGGGACACCAGTATGGT.

A remark on this clone: The read terminates 3 residues before the CDR3 end, so the remaining end is supplied by the germline J gene. This chain uses TRBV6-2 or TRBV6-3 with TRBJ1-2, with D possibly being TRBD1 (6 bases). CDR1 is MNHEY, CDR2 SVGEGT, per germline. CDR3 size: 15 residues. The CDR3 bases that were read are TGTGCCAGCAGTTCCGGGACACGGTTGTTGGGGGGC. The encoded protein is CASSSGTRLLGG. The whole CDR3 region reads CASSSGTRLLGGYTF.

Concerning this clone: The read ends 3 residues shy of where the CDR3 ends; the end is completed using the germline J gene. The chain uses TRBV5-1 and TRBJ1-2, with D possibly being TRBD1 (6 bases). Per germline, CDR1 SGHRS and CDR2 YFSETQ. V was shortened by 0 bases and J by 3 bases, with 6 bases between the two germline ends. This CDR3 is 13 amino acids long. The CDR3 bases that were read are TGCGCCAGCAGCTTGGAGGGGGACTATGGC. It yields the protein CASSLEGDYG. The entire CDR3 reads CASSLEGDYGYTF. The variable domain in full, completed from reference TRBV5-1 and TRBJ1-2, reads KAGVTQTPRYLIKTRGQQVTLSCSPISGHRSVSWYQQTPGQGLQFLFEYFSETQRNKGNFPGRFSGRQFSNSRSEMNVSTLELGDSALYLCASSLEGDYGYTFGSGTRLTVV.

A word on this clone: The read stops 3 residues short of the end of the CDR3; the missing end is completed from the germline J gene. This chain links TRBV5-1 with TRBJ2-7; a possible D gene is TRBD2 (6 bases). The germline V gene has CDR1 SGHRS and CDR2 YFSETQ. This CDR3 spans 15 amino acids. V shed 0 bases and J shed 2 bases, with 12 bases lying between them. CDR3 bases read: TGCGCCAGCAGCTTGGAGGGTAGCGGAACCTACGAG. As protein: CASSLEGSGTYE. The entire CDR3 protein reads CASSLEGSGTYEQYF.

Concerning this clone: The CDR3 end lies 3 residues beyond the end of the read and is filled in from the germline J gene. The V and J genes are TRBV19 and TRBJ2-3; a weak D match, TRBD2 (5 bases). The length of the CDR3 is 15 residues. Per germline, CDR1 LNHDA and CDR2 SQIVND (reference sequence). V was cut by 1 base and J by 2 bases, with 10 bases left in between. The CDR3 DNA, read in part, is TGTGCCAGTAGTATAGGAGGGCACTCCACAGATACG. This translates into CASSIGGHSTDT. The entire CDR3 is CASSIGGHSTDTQYF.

With regard to this clone: The read comes to an end 3 residues before the CDR3 does, leaving the germline J gene to fill in the end. The genes are TRBV6-2 or TRBV6-3 and TRBJ2-7; 9 bases match TRBD1. The germline CDR1 and CDR2 sequences are MNHEY and SVGEGT. This CDR3 comprises 15 residues. Trimming cost V 2 bases and J 1 base; bases outside gene matches: 3. Here the CDR3 reads CASSYLGQGSYEQYF. The part of the CDR3 DNA that was read is TGTGCCAGCAGTTACCTAGGACAGGGGTCCTACGAG.

CDR3 DNA, as far as it was read: TGTGCCAGCAGTGAATGGCAGTTTCCGAATGAG. This codes for CASSEWQFPNE. The entire CDR3 protein reads CASSEWQFPNEQFF. V usage is TRBV2 and J usage is TRBJ2-1; D is unclear. The CDR3 end falls 3 residues outside the read, so it is completed with the germline J gene. Trimming left V 2 bases short and J 7 bases short, with 12 bases between. There are 14 residues in the CDR3. CDR1 SNHLY and CDR2 FYNNEI come from the germline V gene.

As for this clone: The read falls 3 residues short of the CDR3 end, and the missing part is taken from the germline J gene. This chain links TRBV20-1 with TRBJ2-7; 11 bases align to TRBD1. CDR1 and CDR2 from the germline V gene are DFQATT and SNEGSKA (reference sequence). V was pared by 5 bases and J by 4 bases, with 7 bases of the junction left unmatched. This CDR3 region has 14 residues. CDR3 loop: CSASGGTGGYEQYF. CDR3 bases read: TGCAGTGCTTCTGGCGGGACAGGGGGATACGAG.

In the case of this clone: The read falls 3 residues short of the CDR3 end, and the missing part is taken from the germline J gene. The rearrangement uses TRBV30 and TRBJ2-7, with 8 bases lining up with TRBD2. V lost 3 bases to trimming and J lost 5 bases; unmatched junction nucleotides: 0. Germline loops: CDR1 GTSNPN, CDR2 SVGIG (reference sequence). CDR3 length: 11 amino acids. The chain's CDR3 is CAWSGGDEQYF. CDR3 DNA, as far as it was read: TGTGCCTGGAGCGGGGGGGACGAG.

With regard to this clone: The read terminates 3 residues before the CDR3 end, so the remaining end is supplied by the germline J gene. The chain is built from TRBV19 and TRBJ2-3; 7 bases line up with TRBD1. The V segment lost 6 bases and the J segment 4 bases; nucleotides outside the gene matches: 13. The CDR3 has 16 residues. Germline values: CDR1 LNHDA, CDR2 SQIVND (reference sequence). The CDR3 sequence: CASSPHRGPGSDTQYF. CDR3 DNA (partial): TGTGCCAGTAGCCCCCACAGGGGCCCCGGCTCAGATACG.

Comment on this clone: The CDR3 is cut off 3 residues early in the read; its end comes from the germline J gene. This chain uses TRBV6-2 or TRBV6-3 with TRBJ2-5, with 8 bases matching TRBD2. Germline values: CDR1 MNHEY, CDR2 SVGEGT. V was clipped by 4 bases and J by 7 bases; unmatched bases: 17. The CDR3 runs to 17 residues. Partial CDR3 DNA: TGTGCCAGCAGTTCCCAACTCGCGGGAGGCCCCTTAGGGACC. It translates to CASSSQLAGGPLGT. The entire CDR3 sequence reads CASSSQLAGGPLGTQYF.

Concerning this clone itself: The read falls 3 residues short of the CDR3 end, and the missing part is taken from the germline J gene. The genes are TRBV20-1 and TRBJ2-5; D is perhaps TRBD2 (6 bases). The V and J ends lost 2 bases and 5 bases respectively, with 9 bases between them. Looked up from germline, CDR1 is DFQATT and CDR2 is SNEGSKA (reference sequence). This CDR3 is 12 amino acids long. The sequenced CDR3 bases are TGCAGTGCTAGAAGGCTAGCGGAGACC. Its translation is CSARRLAET. Given in full, the CDR3 is CSARRLAETQYF.

Concerning this clone: Read data end 3 residues before the CDR3 end; the end is taken from the germline J gene. The chain is built from TRBV5-6 and TRBJ2-3, with TRBD1 as a possible D gene (6 bases). CDR3 length: 15 residues. CDR1 SGHDT and CDR2 YYEEEE come from the germline V gene. Trimming left V 1 base short and J 6 bases short, with 15 bases between. This chain's CDR3 is CASSLWGRSSDTQYF. Incomplete CDR3 DNA: TGTGCCAGCAGCTTGTGGGGGCGTTCGTCGGATACG. The full variable domain, its missing parts supplied by reference TRBV5-6 and TRBJ2-3, is DAGVTQSPTHLIKTRGQQVTLRCSPKSGHDTVSWYQQALGQGPQFIFQYYEEEERQRGNFPDRFSGHQFPNYSSELNVNALLLGDSALYLCASSLWGRSSDTQYFGPGTRLTVL.

As concerns this clone: The read stops 3 residues short of the end of the CDR3; the missing end is completed from the germline J gene. V and J are TRBV29-1 and TRBJ2-1; 7 bases are shared with TRBD2. The CDR3 runs to 13 residues. V dropped 1 base and J dropped 4; count of bases not matched to a gene: 1. CDR1 is SQVTM, CDR2 ANQGSEA, per germline. This CDR3 reads CSVEAGGYNEQFF. CDR3 DNA (partial): TGCAGCGTTGAAGCGGGGGGATACAATGAG.

Of note for this clone: The read halts 3 residues ahead of the CDR3 end, with the missing end drawn from the germline J gene. This chain links TRBV6-1 with TRBJ2-1; 8 nucleotides align to TRBD2. J gave up 5 bases and V 4 bases, and 7 bases lay outside the gene matches. The V gene's germline CDR1 is MNHNS and CDR2 SASEGT. The CDR3 runs 15 residues. The sequenced part of the CDR3 DNA is TGTGCCAGCAGTGCAAGCGGGGGCAGCCACAATGAG. Translation gives CASSASGGSHNE. The full CDR3 protein reads CASSASGGSHNEQFF.

Worth noting for this clone: The sequenced fragment ends 3 residues before the CDR3 boundary, so the rest is inferred from the germline J gene. J is TRBJ2-7 and V is TRBV10-3, with D possibly being TRBD1 (6 bases). Germline lookup yields CDR1 ENHRY and CDR2 SYGVKD. Trimming left V 6 bases short and J 0 bases short, with 12 bases between. This CDR3 spans 14 amino acids. The CDR3 sequence is CAIRTLQGSYEQYF. CDR3 bases read: TGTGCCATCAGGACCTTACAGGGCTCCTACGAG.

CDR3 DNA (partial): TGTGCCTGGAACAGAGCTCCCACAGATACG. Protein product: CAWNRAPTDT. The CDR3 in full is CAWNRAPTDTQYF. The chain has TRBV30 and TRBJ2-3; D remains unclear. The CDR3 extends 3 residues past the end of the read, so its final part is completed from the germline J gene. CDR3 length: 13 amino acids. Germline CDR1 reads GTSNPN; CDR2 reads SVGIG (reference sequence). Trimming pared 4 bases from V and 2 bases from J, leaving 10 bases between.

A note on this clone: The sequence runs out 3 residues before the end of the CDR3; the remainder is reconstructed from the germline J gene. The V and J genes are TRBV20-1 and TRBJ2-7, with no clear D. V lost 3 bases to trimming and J lost 5 bases, with 11 bases between them. The CDR3 length is 12 residues. Per germline, CDR1 DFQATT and CDR2 SNEGSKA (reference sequence). The covered CDR3 bases are TGCAGTGCTAGCCCCACAGTAAACGAG. Amino acids: CSASPTVNE. The full CDR3 protein reads CSASPTVNEQYF.

On this clone: Coverage ceases 3 residues before the CDR3 finishes, and the germline J gene fills in the end. J is TRBJ1-2 and V is TRBV20-1; D is possibly TRBD1 (6 bases). The CDR3 totals 15 residues. V gave up 3 bases and J gave up 3 bases, with 17 bases separating them. Germline V gene sequence: CDR1 DFQATT, CDR2 SNEGSKA (reference sequence). The sequenced CDR3 bases are TGCAGTGCTAGGACAGGACGTTTACTACACTATGGC. Its protein product is CSARTGRLLHYG. The complete CDR3 sequence is CSARTGRLLHYGYTF.

As for this clone: The read terminates 3 residues before the CDR3 end, so the remaining end is supplied by the germline J gene. V usage is TRBV5-1 and J usage is TRBJ1-1, with 8 positions matching TRBD1. The CDR3 has 15 residues. Looked up from germline, CDR1 is SGHRS and CDR2 is YFSETQ. Trimming removed 3 bases from V and 2 bases from J; junction bases left unmatched: 6. The DNA read from the CDR3 is TGCGCCAGCAGCTCCGGGACAGGCCTTAACACTGAA. Amino acids: CASSSGTGLNTE. The entire CDR3 is CASSSGTGLNTEAFF.

Points on this clone: The sequence runs out 3 residues before the end of the CDR3; the remainder is reconstructed from the germline J gene. The chain joins TRBV7-3 to TRBJ1-5; no firm D call. V lost 1 base, J lost 6 bases, and 10 bases lay in between. The germline V gene encodes CDR1 SGHTA and CDR2 FQGTGA. CDR3 length: 14 amino acids. The CDR3 region is CASSLKPGSQPQHF. The part of the CDR3 DNA that was read is TGTGCCAGCAGCTTAAAGCCGGGGTCTCAGCCC.

Worth noting for this clone: The read gets to within 3 residues of the CDR3 end, and the germline J gene fills in the rest. V usage is TRBV30 and J usage is TRBJ1-6; D not certain. The germline V gene has CDR1 GTSNPN and CDR2 SVGIG (reference sequence). Deletions cut 0 bases from V and 5 bases from J, with 14 bases between. This CDR3 spans 16 amino acids. The CDR3 bases that were read are TGTGCCTGGAGTGTTGGAGGGCAATCTGATAATTCACCC. Translation gives CAWSVGGQSDNSP. From start to end, the CDR3 is CAWSVGGQSDNSPLHF.